The 28 T cell receptor beta chains given below trace back to one sample, sequenced in a study of cytotoxic CD8 clonotypes in ibrutinib-treated CLL. The assay was immunoSEQ multiplex PCR, and TCRdb's table has in-frame clones only and misses some. The table lists some 130,000 clones, 75% to 90% of them singletons. The input for sequencing was PBMCs, taken after 24 months of ibrutinib treatment. These receptors were collected from a human donor with chronic lymphocytic leukemia.

The chain combines TRBV7-9 with TRBJ1-2; D possibly corresponds to TRBD1 (5 bases). Germline V CDR1 and CDR2: SEHNR, FQNEAQ (reference sequence). V lost 5 bases and J 5 bases, leaving 15 bases between the germline ends. This CDR3 comprises 14 residues. The CDR3, as DNA: TGTGCCAGCAGCCTAGACAGCGTGCTATATGGCTACACCTTC. Its translation: CASSLDSVLYGYTF. The complete variable domain, with remaining parts taken from reference TRBV7-9 and TRBJ1-2, reads DTGVSQNPRHKITKRGQNVTFRCDPISEHNRLYWYRQTLGQGPEFLTYFQNEAQLEKSRLLSDRFSAERPKGSFSTLEIQRTEQGDSAMYLCASSLDSVLYGYTFGSGTRLTVV.

V is TRBV29-1 and J is TRBJ2-5, with TRBD1 matching over 12 bases. The CDR3 is 14 amino acids. Unmatched junction bases numbered 8, after V lost 5 bases and J lost 7 bases. The germline gives CDR1 SQVTM, CDR2 ANQGSEA. The CDR3 loop reads CSVSGTGGLVTQYF. In DNA form, the CDR3 reads TGCAGCGTTTCCGGGACAGGGGGCTTGGTGACCCAGTACTTC.

The CDR3 protein is CASRDRQGARYQPQHF. CDR3 sequence (DNA): TGTGCCAGCAGGGATCGTCAGGGGGCCCGCTATCAGCCCCAGCATTTT. This chain links TRBV28 with TRBJ1-5; TRBD1 aligns across 8 bases. This CDR3 contains 16 residues. Trimming removed 6 bases from V and 5 bases from J; junction bases left unmatched: 12. From germline, CDR1 is MDHEN and CDR2 SYDVKM.

The CDR3 DNA sequence: TGTGCCAGCAGTCGAGGGACAGGGACCGGCTACACCTTC. This codes for CASSRGTGTGYTF. The chain carries TRBV6-5 and TRBJ1-2; TRBD1 agrees at 9 bases. J lost 8 bases, V lost 5 bases, and 6 bases had no gene match. The length of the CDR3 is 13 residues. CDR1 is MNHEY, CDR2 SVGAGI, per germline.

This clone has only one observation. V usage is TRBV18 and J usage is TRBJ1-6; TRBD1 aligns across 7 bases. Looked up from germline, CDR1 is KGHSH and CDR2 is LQKENI. The CDR3 covers 18 residues. With 5 bases clipped from V and 7 bases from J, the junction kept 17 bases outside the gene matches. The CDR3 sequence: CASSTHPIKEGANSPLHF. The CDR3 bases are TGTGCCAGCTCAACGCACCCAATTAAAGAGGGGGCCAATTCACCCCTCCACTTT. Complete variable domain (other parts from reference TRBV18 and TRBJ1-6): NAGVMQNPRHLVRRRGQEARLRCSPMKGHSHVYWYRQLPEEGLKFMVYLQKENIIDESGMPKERFSAEFPKEGPSILRIQQVVRGDSAAYFCASSTHPIKEGANSPLHFGNGTRLTVT.

This chain uses TRBV5-1 with TRBJ2-6; 9 bases line up with TRBD1. CDR3 length: 19 amino acids. V gave up 4 bases and J gave up 3 bases; unmatched junction bases: 14. The germline gives CDR1 SGHRS, CDR2 YFSETQ. The CDR3 DNA is TGCGCCAGCAGCCCTGGGACAGGGACCCTCCGGGGTGGGGCCAACGTCCTGACTTTC. Its translation: CASSPGTGTLRGGANVLTF.

V and J are TRBV12-5 and TRBJ2-2; 8 bases are shared with TRBD2. Germline values: CDR1 LGHNT, CDR2 FRNRAP. The V and J ends lost 2 bases and 4 bases, in that order; junction bases with no gene match: 6. This CDR3 region has 16 residues. Here the CDR3 reads CASGLLSAGATGELFF. The DNA of the CDR3 is TGTGCTAGTGGTTTGTTGTCAGCGGGGGCCACCGGGGAGCTGTTTTTT.

J is TRBJ2-3 and V is TRBV5-1; D unclear. The CDR3 has 14 amino acids. V shed 5 bases and J shed 1 base, with 11 bases lying between them. Germline V lookup: CDR1 SGHRS, CDR2 YFSETQ. CDR3 sequence (DNA): TGCGCCAGCAGACGGATAGCTGGCACAGATACGCAGTATTTT. This encodes CASRRIAGTDTQYF.

This clone appeared a single time. The genes are TRBV28 and TRBJ2-7, with D possibly TRBD1 on 5 matching bases. The V gene's germline CDR1 is MDHEN and CDR2 SYDVKM. CDR3 length: 12 amino acids. V was cut by 1 base and J by 6 bases, with 7 bases left in between. Written as DNA, the CDR3 is TGTGCCAGCAGTTTATCTCAGGGCGAGCAGTACTTC. The encoded protein is CASSLSQGEQYF.

This chain joins TRBV25-1 and TRBJ1-2; unclear D gene. CDR1 and CDR2 from the germline V gene are MGHDK and SYGVNS. V was pared by 1 base and J by 0 bases, with 9 bases between. This CDR3 region has 15 residues. CDR3 protein: CASSESSSANYGYTF. For the CDR3, the DNA is TGTGCCAGCAGTGAATCCTCCTCAGCTAACTATGGCTACACCTTC.

The CDR3 DNA sequence: TGTGCCAGCAGCTCACCGGGACAGCTCCAGACCGGGGAGCTGTTTTTT. Residues: CASSSPGQLQTGELFF. V usage is TRBV7-2 and J usage is TRBJ2-2; 7 bases match TRBD1. The V segment lost 4 bases and the J segment 5 bases; nucleotides outside the gene matches: 10. Germline V gene sequence: CDR1 SGHTA, CDR2 FQGNSA. The CDR3 is made up of 16 amino acids.

This rearrangement joins TRBV19 to TRBJ2-2; 9 bases match TRBD2. Looked up from germline, CDR1 is LNHDA and CDR2 is SQIVND (reference sequence). CDR3 length: 16 residues. The trim removed 2 bases at V and 3 bases at J, leaving 4 bases unmatched. The CDR3 bases are TGTGCCAGTAGTATATTAGCGGGGGTAGACACCGGGGAGCTGTTTTTT. This translates into CASSILAGVDTGELFF.

The V and J genes are TRBV28 and TRBJ2-5; no firm D call. The CDR3 runs to 12 residues. CDR1 MDHEN and CDR2 SYDVKM come from the germline V gene. Trimming shortened V by 5 bases and J by 5 bases, and 9 bases separated the two germline ends. The CDR3 DNA is TGTGCCAGCAGTATTGGACCGGAGACCCAGTACTTC. Translating gives CASSIGPETQYF. The entire variable domain, with the rest obtained from reference TRBV28 and TRBJ2-5, is as follows: DVKVTQSSRYLVKRTGEKVFLECVQDMDHENMFWYRQDPGLGLRLIYFSYDVKMKEKGDIPEGYSVSREKKERFSLILESASTNQTSMYLCASSIGPETQYFGPGTRLLVL.

The J gene is TRBJ1-5, the V gene TRBV5-1; D uncertain. The V gene's germline CDR1 is SGHRS and CDR2 YFSETQ. The CDR3 has 12 amino acids. The V gene lost 0 bases and the J gene lost 11 bases, with 9 bases spanning the gap. The CDR3: CASSLAVGTQHF. As DNA, the CDR3 is TGCGCCAGCAGCTTGGCCGTGGGGACCCAGCATTTT.

The rearrangement uses TRBV9 and TRBJ2-3; 11 bases fit TRBD2. V shed 1 base and J 1 base; nucleotides not matched to a gene: 2. Germline lookup yields CDR1 SGDLS and CDR2 YYNGEE. The CDR3 is made up of 16 amino acids. Here the CDR3 DNA reads TGTGCCAGCAGCGTAATAGCGGGAGGGGGCACAGATACGCAGTATTTT. This translates into CASSVIAGGGTDTQYF.

The rearrangement uses TRBV15 and TRBJ2-1; 7 bases agree with TRBD2. The CDR3 loop spans 16 amino acids. V lost 5 bases and J lost 1; bases outside the gene matches: 8. Germline-derived CDR1 and CDR2 are LNHNV and YYDKDF (reference sequence). DNA for the CDR3: TGTGCCACCAGCTCTGGGGAGGGTATATCCTACAATGAGCAGTTCTTC. It is translated as CATSSGEGISYNEQFF.

This rearrangement joins TRBV19 to TRBJ1-3; tentatively, D is TRBD1 (6 bases). Germline V gene lookup returns CDR1 LNHDA and CDR2 SQIVND (reference sequence). The CDR3 length is 13 residues. The V gene lost 8 bases and the J gene lost 7 bases, with 15 bases spanning the gap. CDR3 DNA: TGTGCCAGTTCCCGACAGGTGGGGAACACCATATATTTT. It codes for CASSRQVGNTIYF.

The chain combines TRBV29-1 with TRBJ2-5; D tentatively reads TRBD1 or TRBD2 (5 bases each). The V gene lost 4 bases and the J gene lost 1 base, with 10 bases spanning the gap. Germline V gene data show CDR1 as SQVTM and CDR2 as ANQGSEA. The CDR3 extends over 13 amino acids. The CDR3 loop is CSVAGTSQETQYF. The CDR3 DNA reads TGCAGCGTTGCCGGGACGTCCCAAGAGACCCAGTACTTC.

The chain uses TRBV15 and TRBJ1-2; D is uncertain. This CDR3 comprises 14 residues. The V and J ends lost 6 bases and 1 base respectively, with 12 bases between them. Germline V lookup: CDR1 LNHNV, CDR2 YYDKDF (reference sequence). The chain's CDR3 is CATRSDGVNYGYTF. CDR3 bases: TGTGCCACCAGGAGTGACGGAGTTAACTATGGCTACACCTTC.

The genes are TRBV5-1 and TRBJ1-1; D unclear. V was pared by 0 bases and J by 0 bases, with 9 bases between. Germline lookup yields CDR1 SGHRS and CDR2 YFSETQ. CDR3 length: 15 residues. The CDR3 region is CASSLAPAMNTEAFF. CDR3 DNA: TGCGCCAGCAGCTTGGCCCCGGCCATGAACACTGAAGCTTTCTTT.

V is TRBV4-2 and J is TRBJ2-3; 8 positions match TRBD2. The CDR3 extends over 15 amino acids. Looked up from germline, CDR1 is LGHNA and CDR2 is YNFKEQ. V trimming: 1 base; J trimming: 4 bases; junction bases outside the gene matches: 4. The CDR3, as DNA: TGTGCCAGCAGCCAAGTCTCGGGGGGGCCAGATACGCAGTATTTT. Protein product: CASSQVSGGPDTQYF.

This sequence joins TRBV4-3 and TRBJ1-4; the D gene is possibly TRBD1 (5 bases). CDR3 size: 18 residues. In germline, CDR1 is LGHNA, CDR2 YSLEER. V was trimmed by 4 bases and J by 0 bases, leaving 18 bases between them. The CDR3 bases are TGCGCCAGCAGCCGGGCAGTTCAGGGCTCCGCAACTAATGAAAAACTGTTTTTT. Residues: CASSRAVQGSATNEKLFF.

The gene calls are TRBV6-6 and TRBJ1-5; D gene uncertain. Trimming left V 0 bases short and J 9 bases short, with 12 bases between. CDR3 length equals 14 residues. CDR1 is MNHNY, CDR2 SVGAGI, per germline (reference sequence). For the CDR3, the DNA is TGTGCCAGCAGTTACTCCGGAGGTGGTCGGCCCCAGCATTTT. It codes for CASSYSGGGRPQHF.

Only one count was recorded for this clone. The chain links TRBV4-2 to TRBJ1-2; TRBD1 is a possible D gene (5 bases). Trimming took off 4 bases at V and 3 bases at J, with 27 bases between the two ends. Per germline, CDR1 LGHNA and CDR2 YNFKEQ. The CDR3 loop spans 19 amino acids. CDR3 DNA: TGTGCCAGCAGCCGAGCATCGGGGGAGAAAGGGACTTTCCACTATGGCTACACCTTC. This sequence encodes CASSRASGEKGTFHYGYTF.

J is TRBJ2-7 and V is TRBV6-1; D not certain. V lost 4 bases and J 6 bases, leaving 13 bases between the germline ends. The CDR3 consists of 13 residues. CDR1 MNHNS and CDR2 SASEGT come from the germline V gene. The chain's CDR3 is CASSVRPVAEQYF. The CDR3, as DNA: TGTGCCAGCAGTGTTAGACCGGTCGCCGAGCAGTACTTC.

The rearrangement uses TRBV7-2 and TRBJ1-3; 9 bases line up with TRBD1. V lost 6 bases and J lost 9; bases outside the gene matches: 9. The CDR3 loop spans 14 amino acids. Germline assignment: CDR1 SGHTA and CDR2 FQGNSA. The CDR3 spells CASRGTGPESTIYF. CDR3 in DNA: TGTGCCAGCAGGGGGACAGGGCCAGAGTCCACCATATATTTT.

Only one count was recorded for this clone. This chain links TRBV4-2 with TRBJ1-2, with TRBD1 matching 7 bases. Trimming cost V 2 bases and J 6 bases; bases outside gene matches: 3. The CDR3 is 13 amino acids. CDR1 and CDR2 (germline): LGHNA, YNFKEQ. CDR3 region: CASSQTGTDGYTF. CDR3 DNA sequence: TGTGCCAGCAGCCAAACCGGGACAGATGGCTACACCTTC.

This chain connects TRBV2 to TRBJ1-2, with D uncertain. The CDR3 totals 14 residues. Trimming cost V 4 bases and J 4 bases, with 13 bases left between them. The germline gives CDR1 SNHLY, CDR2 FYNNEI. This chain's CDR3 is CASSGGSTRYGYTF. The CDR3 nucleotides read TGTGCCAGCAGTGGGGGTTCGACGCGCTATGGCTACACCTTC.